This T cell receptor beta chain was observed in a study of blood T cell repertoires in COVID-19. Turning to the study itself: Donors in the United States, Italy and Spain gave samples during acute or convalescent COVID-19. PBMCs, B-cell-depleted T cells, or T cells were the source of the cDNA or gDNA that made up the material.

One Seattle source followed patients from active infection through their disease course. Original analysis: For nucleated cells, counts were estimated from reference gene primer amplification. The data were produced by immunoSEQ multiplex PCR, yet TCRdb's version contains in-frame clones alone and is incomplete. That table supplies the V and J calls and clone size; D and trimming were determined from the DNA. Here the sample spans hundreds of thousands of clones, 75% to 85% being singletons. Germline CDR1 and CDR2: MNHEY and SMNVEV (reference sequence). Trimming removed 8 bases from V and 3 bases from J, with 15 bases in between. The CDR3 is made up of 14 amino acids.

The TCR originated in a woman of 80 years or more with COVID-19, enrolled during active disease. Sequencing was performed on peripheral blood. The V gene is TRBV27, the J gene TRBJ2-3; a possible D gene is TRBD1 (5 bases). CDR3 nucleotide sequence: TGTGCCAGCTCTACAGACAGTACGACAGATACGCAGTATTTT. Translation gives CASSTDSTTDTQYF.